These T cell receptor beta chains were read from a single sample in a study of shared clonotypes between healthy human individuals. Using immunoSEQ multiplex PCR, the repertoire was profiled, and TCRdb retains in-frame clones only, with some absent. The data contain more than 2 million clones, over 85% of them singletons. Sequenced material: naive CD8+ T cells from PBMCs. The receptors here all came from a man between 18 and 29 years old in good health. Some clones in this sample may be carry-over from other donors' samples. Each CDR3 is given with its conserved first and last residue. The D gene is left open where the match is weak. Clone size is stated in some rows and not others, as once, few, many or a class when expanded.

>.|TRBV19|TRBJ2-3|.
TGTGCCAGTAGTATAGATCCATGGGAAAGCCAAGGGCCAGATACGCAGTATTTT
CASSIDPWESQGPDTQYF
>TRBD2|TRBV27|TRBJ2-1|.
TGTGCCAGCAGCCGTCCGAGCCTAGCGGTAAACAATGAGCAGTTCTTC
CASSRPSLAVNNEQFF
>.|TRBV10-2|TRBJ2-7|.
TGCGCCAGCAGTGAGGACCGCTACGAGCAGTACTTC
CASSEDRYEQYF
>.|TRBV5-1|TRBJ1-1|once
TGCGCCAGCAGCTTAGGGGAGGAGGAAGTCACTGAAGCTTTCTTT
CASSLGEEEVTEAFF
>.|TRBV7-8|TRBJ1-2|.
TGTGCCAGCAGCGGGGGACCTGCGGGCTACACCTTC
CASSGGPAGYTF
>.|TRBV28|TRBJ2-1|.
TGTGCCAGCAGTTTGTTGGACTACAATGAGCAGTTCTTC
CASSLLDYNEQFF
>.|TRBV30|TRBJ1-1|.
TGTGCCTGGAGGGCCGGGGAGATGAACACTGAAGCTTTCTTT
CAWRAGEMNTEAFF
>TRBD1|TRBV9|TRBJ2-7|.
TGTGCCAGCAGCGACAGTACCCGGGACAGCTCCTACGAGCAGTACTTC
CASSDSTRDSSYEQYF
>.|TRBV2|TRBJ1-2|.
TGTGCCAGCCGACTTTCTCTGAGCTATGGCTACACCTTC
CASRLSLSYGYTF
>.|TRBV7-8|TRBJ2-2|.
TGTGCCAGCAGCCCACCCGGGGAGCTGTTTTTT
CASSPPGELFF
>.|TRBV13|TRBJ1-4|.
TGTGCCAGCAGCTTAGGACCGGGTCTTGAGGAAAAACTGTTTTTT
CASSLGPGLEEKLFF
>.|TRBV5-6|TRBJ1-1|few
TGTGCCAGCAGCTCCGTACTGAACACTGAAGCTTTCTTT
CASSSVLNTEAFF
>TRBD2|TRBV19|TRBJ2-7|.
TGTGCCACCCATCCGGGACTAGCGGGCCTCTACGAGCAGTACTTC
CATHPGLAGLYEQYF
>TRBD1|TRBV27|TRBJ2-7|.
TGTGCCAGCACCCCAAGGACAGGGGCTTACGAGCAGTACTTC
CASTPRTGAYEQYF
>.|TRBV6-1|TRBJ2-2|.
TGTGCCAGCAGTGAAGGCAGGACCTTCCTTTCAAACACCGGGGAGCTGTTTTTT
CASSEGRTFLSNTGELFF
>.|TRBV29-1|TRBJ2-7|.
TGCAGCGTCGGAGGCGGCGTTAACGGTCTCGAGCAGTACTTC
CSVGGGVNGLEQYF
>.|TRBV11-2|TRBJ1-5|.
TGTGCCAGCAGCTTGGGGGCAGTCAATCAGCCCCAGCATTTT
CASSLGAVNQPQHF
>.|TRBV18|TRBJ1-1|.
TGTGCCAGCTCACCTCCCGTCAGTCAGGGTTTATCTGAAGCTTTCTTT
CASSPPVSQGLSEAFF
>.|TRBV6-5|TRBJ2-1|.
TGTGCCAGCAGTTACTCGACGCAAGGAGCGGGCAATGAGCAGTTCTTC
CASSYSTQGAGNEQFF
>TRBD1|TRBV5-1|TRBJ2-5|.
TGCGCCAGCAGCGTAACAGGGGTGGAGACCCAGTACTTC
CASSVTGVETQYF
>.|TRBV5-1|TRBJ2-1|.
TGCGCCAGCAGCTTGGGGCAGGCAAATGAGCAGTTCTTC
CASSLGQANEQFF
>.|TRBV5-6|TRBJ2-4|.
TGTGCCAGCAGCCCCCGTGGGGCCCTAGCCAAAAACATTCAGTACTTC
CASSPRGALAKNIQYF
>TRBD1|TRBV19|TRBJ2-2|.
TGTGCCAGTAGTACCGCTGACAGGGGACTTAACACCGGGGAGCTGTTTTTT
CASSTADRGLNTGELFF
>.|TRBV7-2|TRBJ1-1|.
TGTGCCAGCAGCCTTCGGGACGGCATGAACACTGAAGCTTTCTTT
CASSLRDGMNTEAFF
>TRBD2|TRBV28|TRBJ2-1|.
TGTGCCAGCAGTTTCCGGCTCCTTAGCGGGAATTTCCACAATGAGCAGTTCTTC
CASSFRLLSGNFHNEQFF
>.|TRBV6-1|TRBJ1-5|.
TGTGCCACCCTAGGAGAGTATAGCAATCAGCCCCAGCATTTT
CATLGEYSNQPQHF
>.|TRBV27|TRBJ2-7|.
TGTGCCGGCCACGGGCCCCGGGCCTACGAGCAGTACTTC
CAGHGPRAYEQYF